This entry features one T cell receptor (beta chain) sequence. The antigen is undetermined. The sample is drawn from a study of CD8 T cells in ankylosing spondylitis. Points from the study as a whole: Made up of roughly 8 highly homologous variants, a TCR beta motif appeared characteristic of ankylosing spondylitis blood.

Each CDR3 protein gets one entry after TCRdb re-called the 5' RACE reads with MiXCR. The sample shows some 450,000 distinct CDR3 sequences, 17% of them seen only once. V was shortened by 3 bases and J by 2 bases, with 11 bases between the two germline ends. CDR1 is SGHRS and CDR2 is YFSETQ in the germline V gene. The CDR3 is made up of 14 amino acids. The chain employs TRBV5-1 and TRBJ1-2; the D is unclear. Material: blood, either unsorted or a sorted T cell fraction (not recorded which). The source is a male donor with ankylosing spondylitis. CDR3: CASSSPGRNYGYTF. The CDR3 nucleotides are TGCGCCAGCAGCTCCCCGGGCAGGAACTATGGCTACACCTTC.